The 19 T cell receptor beta chains presented below share a single source sample, sequenced in a study of shared clonotypes between healthy human individuals. TCRdb's copy holds only in-frame clones and misses some; the assay was immunoSEQ multiplex PCR. Counted here are 2 million to 2.5 million clones, 92% occurring once; the ten biggest clones make up around 0.4%. The sample comprised naive CD4+ T cells from PBMCs. Subset denoted: CD45RA+ positively selected. These receptors all come from a young man in good health. Some clones in this sample may be carry-over from other donors' samples.

This clone came up once. The chain links TRBV30 to TRBJ2-7; possibly TRBD1 for D (5 bases). The CDR3 is 13 residues long. Germline assignment: CDR1 GTSNPN and CDR2 SVGIG (reference sequence). The V end was cut by 5 bases, the J end by 2 bases, with 13 bases between. The DNA for the CDR3 is TGTGCCTGGGGGCAGGGCGTAACCTACGAGCAGTACTTC. This sequence encodes CAWGQGVTYEQYF.

This clone appeared a single time. The genes are TRBV27 and TRBJ2-3; D remains unclear. CDR1 and CDR2 (germline): MNHEY, SMNVEV (reference sequence). The CDR3 covers 14 residues. Trimming stripped 9 bases from V and 0 bases from J, with 13 bases between. The CDR3 bases are TGTGCCAGGTTGAAGGAACTGAGCACAGATACGCAGTATTTT. It translates to CARLKELSTDTQYF.

This clone was counted once. The genes are TRBV18 and TRBJ2-5, with 7 bases lining up with TRBD1. Germline V gene sequence: CDR1 KGHSH, CDR2 LQKENI. This CDR3 region has 16 residues. J was trimmed by 2 bases and V by 2 bases; bases with no gene match: 8. This CDR3 reads CASSPRGGARQETQYF. The CDR3 region has the DNA TGTGCCAGCTCACCAAGAGGGGGCGCGAGGCAAGAGACCCAGTACTTC. Based on the CDR3 plus reference TRBV18 and TRBJ2-5, the full variable domain is NAGVMQNPRHLVRRRGQEARLRCSPMKGHSHVYWYRQLPEEGLKFMVYLQKENIIDESGMPKERFSAEFPKEGPSILRIQQVVRGDSAAYFCASSPRGGARQETQYFGPGTRLLVL.

The chain couples TRBV10-3 to TRBJ2-1, with 13 bases matching TRBD2. After removal of 3 bases from V and 10 bases from J, the junction contained 12 bases not matched to a gene. This CDR3 is 17 amino acids long. Germline V lookup: CDR1 ENHRY, CDR2 SYGVKD. CDR3 sequence: CAISDLGLAGVRGEQFF. CDR3 nucleotide sequence: TGTGCCATCAGTGACCTCGGACTAGCGGGAGTAAGAGGGGAGCAGTTCTTC.

The rearrangement joins TRBV11-2 to TRBJ1-2; D remains unclear. The CDR3 runs to 13 residues. Looked up from germline, CDR1 is SGHAT and CDR2 is FQNNGV. V lost 5 bases, J lost 8 bases, and 15 bases lay in between. CDR3 sequence: CASSLDRFRGYTF. The CDR3 DNA sequence: TGTGCCAGCAGCCTCGACCGTTTTAGGGGCTACACCTTC.

The genes are TRBV7-9 and TRBJ1-4, with 7 bases that match TRBD1. V gave up 4 bases and J gave up 6 bases; unmatched junction bases: 5. Germline CDR1 SEHNR, CDR2 FQNEAQ (reference sequence). The length of the CDR3 is 14 residues. CDR3 bases: TGTGCCAGCAGCTCGGACAGGTGGGATGAAAAACTGTTTTTT. This encodes CASSSDRWDEKLFF.

The chain employs TRBV29-1 and TRBJ2-2, with 9 bases fitting TRBD2. This CDR3 region has 14 residues. Unmatched junction bases numbered 3, after V lost 0 bases and J lost 7 bases. From germline, CDR1 is SQVTM and CDR2 ANQGSEA. As DNA, the CDR3 is TGCAGCGTTGAAGAGCGGGAGGGCATCGGGGAGCTGTTTTTT. It translates to CSVEEREGIGELFF.

The chain has TRBV7-2 and TRBJ1-1; D is unresolved. Per the germline V gene, CDR1 is SGHTA and CDR2 is FQGNSA. The V gene lost 1 base and the J gene lost 0 bases, with 9 bases spanning the gap. This CDR3 is 15 amino acids long. The chain's CDR3 is CASSLVSLMNTEAFF. Here the CDR3 DNA reads TGTGCCAGCAGCTTAGTTAGTCTGATGAACACTGAAGCTTTCTTT.

The V gene is TRBV7-2, the J gene TRBJ2-6, with 10 bases identical to TRBD2. This CDR3 region has 18 residues. From germline, CDR1 is SGHTA and CDR2 FQGNSA. The V gene end was trimmed by 5 bases and the J gene end by 3 bases; junction bases not matched to a gene: 10. The CDR3 bases are TGTGCCAGCAGCCCCGGGCTAGCGGGAGCGGTTGGGGCCAACGTCCTGACTTTC. It is translated as CASSPGLAGAVGANVLTF. Supplemented by reference TRBV7-2 and TRBJ2-6, the full variable domain reads GAGVSQSPSNKVTEKGKDVELRCDPISGHTALYWYRQSLGQGLEFLIYFQGNSAPDKSGLPSDRFSAERTGGSVSTLTIQRTQQEDSAVYLCASSPGLAGAVGANVLTFGAGSRLTVL.

The sample holds a few counts of this clone. This sequence joins TRBV18 and TRBJ2-7, with 7 bases matching TRBD2. Per germline, CDR1 KGHSH and CDR2 LQKENI. The CDR3 is 17 amino acids. V trimming: 3 bases; J trimming: 6 bases; junction bases outside the gene matches: 17. For the CDR3, the DNA is TGTGCCAGCTCACCGGGAGGGAGTGGCTCCTCGGGCGGCGAGCAGTACTTC. Translation: CASSPGGSGSSGGEQYF. The full variable domain, its missing parts supplied by reference TRBV18 and TRBJ2-7, is NAGVMQNPRHLVRRRGQEARLRCSPMKGHSHVYWYRQLPEEGLKFMVYLQKENIIDESGMPKERFSAEFPKEGPSILRIQQVVRGDSAAYFCASSPGGSGSSGGEQYFGPGTRLTVT.

The rearrangement uses TRBV5-1 and TRBJ2-1; TRBD1 agrees at 7 bases. The J segment lost 4 bases and the V segment lost 6 bases, leaving 10 bases of the junction unmatched. The CDR3 runs to 15 residues. Germline V lookup: CDR1 SGHRS, CDR2 YFSETQ. For the CDR3, the DNA is TGCGCCAGCAACATCCTGGACAGGAGATACAATGAGCAGTTCTTC. It yields the protein CASNILDRRYNEQFF.

V gene TRBV6-6 combines with J gene TRBJ2-7; 9 nucleotides align to TRBD1. The CDR3 has 13 residues. After removal of 5 bases from V and 7 bases from J, the junction contained 6 bases not matched to a gene. Germline CDR1 is MNHNY and CDR2 is SVGAGI (reference sequence). CDR3 protein: CASSGQGFKEQYF. Here the CDR3 DNA reads TGTGCCAGCAGTGGACAGGGGTTTAAGGAGCAGTACTTC.

The chain is built from TRBV6-5 and TRBJ1-2; D perhaps matches TRBD1 (6 bases). This CDR3 spans 15 amino acids. Germline CDR1 MNHEY, CDR2 SVGAGI. V dropped 4 bases and J dropped 3 bases, with 15 bases sitting between them. This CDR3 reads CASSFGGARDYGYTF. Here the CDR3 DNA reads TGTGCCAGCAGTTTCGGGGGCGCGAGGGACTATGGCTACACCTTC.

J is TRBJ2-3 and V is TRBV30; no clear D gene. The CDR3 totals 17 residues. Trimming pared 1 base from V and 0 bases from J, leaving 17 bases between. Per the germline V gene, CDR1 is GTSNPN and CDR2 is SVGIG (reference sequence). This chain's CDR3 is CAWSAGRFLTSTDTQYF. Here the CDR3 DNA reads TGTGCCTGGAGTGCCGGACGGTTTCTGACTAGCACAGATACGCAGTATTTT.

This rearrangement joins TRBV7-8 to TRBJ2-7; D assignment may be TRBD1 or TRBD2 (6 bases each). Germline CDR1 SGHVS, CDR2 FQNEAQ. With 0 bases removed from V and 3 bases from J, the gap between germline ends came to 12 bases. The CDR3 is 15 residues long. The CDR3 DNA is TGTGCCAGCAGCTTAGCTGGGGGGCTGCACTACGAGCAGTACTTC. Amino acids: CASSLAGGLHYEQYF.

This rearrangement joins TRBV27 to TRBJ2-1; 9 positions match TRBD2. CDR1 is MNHEY, CDR2 SMNVEV, per germline (reference sequence). Trimming removed 4 bases from V and 6 bases from J; junction bases left unmatched: 10. This CDR3 is 16 amino acids long. The CDR3 protein is CASSSPPGLAFNEQFF. CDR3 DNA sequence: TGTGCCAGCAGTTCCCCCCCCGGACTAGCGTTCAATGAGCAGTTCTTC.

The chain combines TRBV30 with TRBJ2-1; D gene ambiguous. V lost 2 bases and J 10 bases, leaving 18 bases between the germline ends. The CDR3 sequence is 14 residues long. CDR1 is GTSNPN and CDR2 is SVGIG in the germline V gene (reference sequence). CDR3 in DNA: TGTGCCTGGAGTCAAGTGAGAAGTTCAAGGGAGCAGTTCTTC. Protein product: CAWSQVRSSREQFF.

A remark on this clone: This sample includes further DNA sequences coding for the same CDR3. In nucleotides, the CDR3 is TGCAGTGCTAGAAGACACACTGAAGCTTTCTTT. Protein product: CSARRHTEAFF. The chain joins TRBV20-1 to TRBJ1-1; D gene ambiguous. V was pared by 2 bases and J by 3 bases, with 4 bases between. Per the germline V gene, CDR1 is DFQATT and CDR2 is SNEGSKA (reference sequence). The CDR3 runs 11 residues.

Concerning this clone itself: The same CDR3 is also encoded by other DNA sequences in this sample. V is TRBV7-3 and J is TRBJ1-5; no firm D call. The CDR3 loop spans 13 amino acids. Trimming took off 5 bases at V and 3 bases at J, with 8 bases between the two ends. CDR1 is SGHTA, CDR2 FQGTGA, per germline. The CDR3, as DNA: TGTGCCAGCAGCCCGGACCCCAATCAGCCCCAGCATTTT. Its translation: CASSPDPNQPQHF.